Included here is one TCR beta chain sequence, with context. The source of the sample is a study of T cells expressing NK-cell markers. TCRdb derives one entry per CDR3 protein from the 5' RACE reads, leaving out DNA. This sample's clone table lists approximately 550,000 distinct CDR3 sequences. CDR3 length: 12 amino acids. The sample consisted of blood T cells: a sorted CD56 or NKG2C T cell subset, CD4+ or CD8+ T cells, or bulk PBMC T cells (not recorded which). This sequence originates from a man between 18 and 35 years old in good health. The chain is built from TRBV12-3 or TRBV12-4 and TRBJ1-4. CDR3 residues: CASRLREYELFF.